The 9 T cell receptor beta chains given below trace back to one sample, sequenced in a study of T cell repertoires in cytomegalovirus infection. TCRdb reanalysed the reads using MiXCR and keeps one entry per CDR3 protein. The sample yields 200,000 to 250,000 distinct CDR3 sequences, around 12% seen once. The sample taken for sequencing was PBMCs. These receptors were collected from a human donor in good health (CMV status not recorded). Some clones in this sample may be carry-over from other donors' samples.

This clonotype qualifies as medium-sized (0.01 to 0.1%). The J gene is TRBJ1-4, the V gene TRBV7-2; D may be TRBD1 (6 bases). There are 13 residues in the CDR3. Germline assignment: CDR1 SGHTA and CDR2 FQGNSA. The germline V and J ends were trimmed by 6 bases and 8 bases, with 13 bases remaining between them. CDR3 sequence reads: CASRSSGTEKLFF. DNA of the CDR3: TGTGCCAGCAGGTCTTCCGGGACAGAAAAACTGTTTTTT.

This clonotype was observed a few times. The chain recombines TRBV6-5 with TRBJ2-3; a possible D gene is TRBD2 (5 bases). This CDR3 comprises 12 residues. Trimming removed 8 bases from V and 3 bases from J, with 9 bases in between. Germline V CDR1 and CDR2: MNHEY, SVGAGI. CDR3 in DNA: TGTGCCAGCGGGAGTAGTACAGATACGCAGTATTTT. This codes for CASGSSTDTQYF.

This clonotype came up many times. The V gene is TRBV7-2, the J gene TRBJ2-7; 9 positions agree with TRBD1. The CDR3 covers 16 residues. V lost 5 bases, J lost 0 bases, and 8 bases stayed unmatched. Germline CDR1 SGHTA, CDR2 FQGNSA. The CDR3 coding sequence is TGTGCCAGCAGCGATACAGGGGGCCCGAGCTCCTACGAGCAGTACTTC. Residues: CASSDTGGPSSYEQYF.

The sample holds many counts of this clonotype. The chain has TRBV25-1 and TRBJ2-7, with D maybe TRBD2 (5 bases). The ends were cut back, 2 bases at V and 5 bases at J, with 22 bases in the middle. CDR3 length: 17 amino acids. The germline V gene has CDR1 MGHDK and CDR2 SYGVNS. The CDR3, as DNA: TGTGCCAGCAGTGAACTGGGTGCCAGGCTTTCGGGGAACGAGCAGTACTTC. It translates to CASSELGARLSGNEQYF.

This clonotype was found many times. The chain links TRBV12-3 or TRBV12-4 to TRBJ1-2, with TRBD1 matching over 7 bases. V trimming: 5 bases; J trimming: 8 bases; junction bases outside the gene matches: 8. This CDR3 spans 13 amino acids. The CDR3 reads CASSRGTVGGYTF. CDR3 DNA: TGTGCCAGCAGTCGAGGGACAGTCGGCGGCTACACCTTC.

This clonotype was detected many times. The chain employs TRBV7-3 and TRBJ2-2, with 12 nucleotides matching TRBD2. Germline V lookup: CDR1 SGHTA, CDR2 FQGTGA. This CDR3 region has 18 residues. J was trimmed by 4 bases and V by 2 bases; bases with no gene match: 8. In nucleotides, the CDR3 is TGTGCCAGCAGCTTACTAGCGGGAGGGCCTGTAGGCACCGGGGAGCTGTTTTTT. Amino acid sequence: CASSLLAGGPVGTGELFF.

The chain is built from TRBV19 and TRBJ2-7; 8 bases match TRBD1. The germline V gene has CDR1 LNHDA and CDR2 SQIVND (reference sequence). The CDR3 spans 15 residues. Germline trimming cut 3 bases from V and 4 bases from J; bases unmatched to any gene: 8. The CDR3 DNA reads as TGTGCCAGTAGTATCCCCGGGACAGGAGGGTACGAGCAGTACTTC. Encoded protein: CASSIPGTGGYEQYF.

This clonotype has a count of ten or more. V is TRBV6-2 or TRBV6-3 and J is TRBJ2-3; TRBD1 matches 12 bases. The CDR3 contains 20 residues. CDR1 is MNHEY, CDR2 SVGEGT, per germline. V lost 6 bases and J lost 6; bases outside the gene matches: 22. The CDR3 sequence: CASSPWGQGAISGRSDTQYF. CDR3 DNA sequence: TGTGCCAGCAGCCCATGGGGACAGGGGGCCATTAGCGGGAGGAGCGATACGCAGTATTTT.

There are many counts of this clonotype. The chain is built from TRBV7-8 and TRBJ1-2, with a tentative D call TRBD1 (5 bases). This CDR3 spans 14 amino acids. CDR1 and CDR2 (germline): SGHVS, FQNEAQ. V was pared by 3 bases and J by 4 bases, with 12 bases between. The CDR3 sequence: CASSLGMQGYGYTF. CDR3 nucleotide sequence: TGTGCCAGCAGCTTGGGGATGCAGGGCTATGGCTACACCTTC.